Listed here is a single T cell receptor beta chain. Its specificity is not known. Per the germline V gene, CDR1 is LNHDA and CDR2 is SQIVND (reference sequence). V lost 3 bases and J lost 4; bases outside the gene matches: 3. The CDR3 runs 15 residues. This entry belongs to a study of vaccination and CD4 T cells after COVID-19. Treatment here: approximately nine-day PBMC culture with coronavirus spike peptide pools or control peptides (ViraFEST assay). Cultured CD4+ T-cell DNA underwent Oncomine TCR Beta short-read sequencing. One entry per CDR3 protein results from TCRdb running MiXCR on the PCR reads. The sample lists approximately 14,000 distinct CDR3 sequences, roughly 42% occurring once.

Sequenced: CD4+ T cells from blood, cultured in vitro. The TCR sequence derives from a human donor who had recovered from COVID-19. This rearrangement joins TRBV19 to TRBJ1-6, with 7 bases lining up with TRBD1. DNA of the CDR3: TGTGCCAGTAGTATCGAGACAGGGTATAATTCACCCCTCCACTTT. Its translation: CASSIETGYNSPLHF. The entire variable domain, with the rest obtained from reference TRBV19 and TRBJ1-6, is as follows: DGGITQSPKYLFRKEGQNVTLSCEQNLNHDAMYWYRQDPGQGLRLIYYSQIVNDFQKGDIAEGYSVSREKKESFPLTVTSAQKNPTAFYLCASSIETGYNSPLHFGNGTRLTVT.